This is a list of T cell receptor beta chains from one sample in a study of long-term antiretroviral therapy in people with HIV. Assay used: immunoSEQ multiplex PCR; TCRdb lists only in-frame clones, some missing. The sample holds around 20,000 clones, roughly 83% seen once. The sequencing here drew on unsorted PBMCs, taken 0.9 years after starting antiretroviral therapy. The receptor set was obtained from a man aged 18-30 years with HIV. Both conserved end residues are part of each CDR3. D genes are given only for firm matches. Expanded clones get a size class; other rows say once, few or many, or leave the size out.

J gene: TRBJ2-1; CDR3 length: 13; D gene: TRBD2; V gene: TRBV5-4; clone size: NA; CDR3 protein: CASSAGGLNEQFF; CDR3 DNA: TGTGCCAGCAGCGCGGGGGGGCTTAATGAGCAGTTCTTC
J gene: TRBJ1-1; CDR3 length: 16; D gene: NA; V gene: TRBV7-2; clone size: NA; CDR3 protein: CASSLVLEGWGSGAFF; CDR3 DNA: TGTGCCAGCAGCTTAGTGCTCGAGGGGTGGGGCTCGGGAGCTTTCTTT
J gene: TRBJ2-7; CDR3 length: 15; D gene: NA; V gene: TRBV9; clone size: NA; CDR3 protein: CASSVGGGGPYEQYF; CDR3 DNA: TGTGCCAGCAGCGTTGGGGGAGGGGGTCCCTACGAGCAGTACTTC
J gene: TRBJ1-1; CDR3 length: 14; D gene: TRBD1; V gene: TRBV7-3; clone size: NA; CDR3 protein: CASSSTGGQTEAFF; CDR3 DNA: TGTGCCAGCAGTTCCACAGGGGGGCAGACTGAAGCTTTCTTT
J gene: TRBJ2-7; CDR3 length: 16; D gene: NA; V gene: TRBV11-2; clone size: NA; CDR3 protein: CASSPQSTGVPYEQYF; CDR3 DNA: TGTGCCAGCAGCCCGCAGAGTACAGGCGTCCCCTACGAGCAGTACTTC
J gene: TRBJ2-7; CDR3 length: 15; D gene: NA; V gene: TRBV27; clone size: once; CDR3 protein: CASSLSQGPSYEQYF; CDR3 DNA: TGTGCCAGCAGTTTATCTCAGGGGCCCTCCTACGAGCAGTACTTC
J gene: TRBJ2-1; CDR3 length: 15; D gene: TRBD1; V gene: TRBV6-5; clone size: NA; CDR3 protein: CASRPTGGPNNEQFF; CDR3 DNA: TGTGCCAGCAGGCCGACAGGGGGACCGAACAATGAGCAGTTCTTC
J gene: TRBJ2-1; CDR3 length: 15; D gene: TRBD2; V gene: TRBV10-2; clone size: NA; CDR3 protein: CASSEYPSGYNEQFF; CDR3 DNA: TGCGCCAGCAGTGAGTATCCTAGCGGCTACAATGAGCAGTTCTTC
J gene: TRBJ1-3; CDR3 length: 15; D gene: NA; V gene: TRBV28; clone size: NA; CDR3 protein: CASSTGSQDGNTIYF; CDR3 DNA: TGTGCCAGCAGCACAGGGTCCCAAGATGGAAACACCATATATTTT
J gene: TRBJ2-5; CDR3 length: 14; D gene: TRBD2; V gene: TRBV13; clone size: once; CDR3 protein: CASSIGRGVETQYF; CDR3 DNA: TGTGCCAGCAGCATTGGACGGGGGGTGGAGACCCAGTACTTC
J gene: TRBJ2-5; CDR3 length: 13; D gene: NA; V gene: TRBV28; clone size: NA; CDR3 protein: CASSFEGIETQYF; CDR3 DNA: TGTGCCAGCAGTTTCGAGGGGATTGAGACCCAGTACTTC
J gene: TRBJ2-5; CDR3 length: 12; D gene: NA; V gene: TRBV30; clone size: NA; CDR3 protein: CAWSVGGETQYF; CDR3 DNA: TGTGCCTGGAGTGTAGGAGGCGAGACCCAGTACTTC
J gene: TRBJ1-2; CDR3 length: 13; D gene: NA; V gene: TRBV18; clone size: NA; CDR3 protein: CASSYGEVEGYTF; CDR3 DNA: TGTGCCAGCTCATACGGAGAGGTTGAGGGCTACACCTTC
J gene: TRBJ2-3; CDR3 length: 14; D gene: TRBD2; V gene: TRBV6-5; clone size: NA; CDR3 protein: CASSPSGEADTQYF; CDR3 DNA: TGTGCCAGCAGTCCTAGCGGGGAAGCAGATACGCAGTATTTT
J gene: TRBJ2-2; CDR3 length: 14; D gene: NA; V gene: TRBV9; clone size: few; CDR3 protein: CASSVATGAGELFF; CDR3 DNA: TGTGCCAGCAGCGTAGCTACGGGGGCCGGGGAGCTGTTTTTT
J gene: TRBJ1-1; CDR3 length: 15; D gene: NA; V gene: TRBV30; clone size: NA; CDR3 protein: CAWRLRGRGGTEAFF; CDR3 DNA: TGTGCCTGGAGATTAAGGGGCAGGGGAGGAACTGAAGCTTTCTTT
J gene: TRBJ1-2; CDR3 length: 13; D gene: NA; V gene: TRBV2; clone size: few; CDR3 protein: CASRGTENYGYTF; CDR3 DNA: TGTGCCAGCAGGGGGACGGAGAACTATGGCTACACCTTC
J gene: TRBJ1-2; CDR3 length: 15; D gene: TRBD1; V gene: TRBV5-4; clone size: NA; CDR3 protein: CASSLGDRGQLGYTF; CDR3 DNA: TGTGCCAGCAGCTTGGGGGACAGGGGGCAGCTTGGCTACACCTTC
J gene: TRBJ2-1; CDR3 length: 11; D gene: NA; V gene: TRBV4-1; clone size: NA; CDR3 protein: CASTNLNEQFF; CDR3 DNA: TGCGCCAGCACCAATTTGAATGAGCAGTTCTTC
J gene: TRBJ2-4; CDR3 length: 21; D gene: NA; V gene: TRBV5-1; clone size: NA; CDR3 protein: CASSLDHLVSAQNVAKNIQYF; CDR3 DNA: TGCGCCAGCAGCTTGGATCATTTAGTATCGGCTCAGAACGTAGCCAAAAACATTCAGTACTTC
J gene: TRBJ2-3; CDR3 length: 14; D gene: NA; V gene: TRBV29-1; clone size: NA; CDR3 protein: CSVGGRTSTDTQYF; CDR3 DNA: TGCAGCGTTGGGGGAAGGACTAGCACAGATACGCAGTATTTT
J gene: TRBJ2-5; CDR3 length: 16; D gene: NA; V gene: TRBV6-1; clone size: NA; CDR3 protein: CASSEAKGPAWETQYF; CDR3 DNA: TGTGCCAGCAGTGAAGCGAAGGGACCGGCCTGGGAGACCCAGTACTTC
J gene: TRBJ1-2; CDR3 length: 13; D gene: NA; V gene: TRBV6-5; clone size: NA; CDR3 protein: CASQKGDNYGYTF; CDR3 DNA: TGTGCCTCTCAAAAGGGGGACAACTATGGCTACACCTTC
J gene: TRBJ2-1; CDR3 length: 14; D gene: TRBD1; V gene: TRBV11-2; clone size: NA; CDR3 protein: CASSTPTGYNEQFF; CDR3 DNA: TGTGCCAGCAGTACCCCGACAGGGTACAATGAGCAGTTCTTC
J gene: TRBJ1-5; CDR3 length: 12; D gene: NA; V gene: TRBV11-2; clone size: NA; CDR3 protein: CASSFGNQPQHF; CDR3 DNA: TGTGCCAGCAGCTTCGGAAATCAGCCCCAGCATTTT
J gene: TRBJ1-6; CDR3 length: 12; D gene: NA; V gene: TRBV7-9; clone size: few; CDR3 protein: CASSLDSSPLHF; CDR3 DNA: TGTGCCAGCAGCTTAGATTCTTCACCCCTCCACTTT
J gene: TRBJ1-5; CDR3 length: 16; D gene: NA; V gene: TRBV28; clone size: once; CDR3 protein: CASSLLRGVKSQPQHF; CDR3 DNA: TGTGCCAGCAGTTTATTAAGGGGGGTCAAGTCTCAGCCCCAGCATTTT
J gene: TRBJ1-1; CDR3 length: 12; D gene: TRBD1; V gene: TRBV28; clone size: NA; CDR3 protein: CASIMTGGPPLF; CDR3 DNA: TGTGCCAGCATTATGACAGGGGGCCCTCCTCTATTT
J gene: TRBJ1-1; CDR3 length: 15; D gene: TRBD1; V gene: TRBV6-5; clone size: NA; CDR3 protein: CASRGTGGFGTEAFF; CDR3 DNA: TGTGCCAGCAGGGGGACAGGCGGTTTCGGCACTGAAGCTTTCTTT
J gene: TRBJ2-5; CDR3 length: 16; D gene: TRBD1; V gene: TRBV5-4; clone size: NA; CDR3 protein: CASSLFGTGGRETQYF; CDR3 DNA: TGTGCCAGCAGCCTCTTTGGGACAGGGGGCAGGGAGACCCAGTACTTC
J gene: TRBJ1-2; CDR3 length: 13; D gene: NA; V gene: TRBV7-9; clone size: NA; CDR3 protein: CASSQGPTDGYTF; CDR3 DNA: TGTGCCAGCAGCCAGGGTCCAACGGATGGCTACACCTTC
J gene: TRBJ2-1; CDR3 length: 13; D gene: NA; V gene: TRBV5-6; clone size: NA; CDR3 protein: CASSFRVANEQFF; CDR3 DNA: TGTGCCAGCAGCTTCAGAGTTGCGAATGAGCAGTTCTTC
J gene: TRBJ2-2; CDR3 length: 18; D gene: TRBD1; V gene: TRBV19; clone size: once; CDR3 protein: CASSLRGPGQASAGELFF; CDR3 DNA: TGTGCCAGTAGTCTAAGAGGGCCGGGACAGGCGTCGGCCGGGGAGCTGTTTTTT
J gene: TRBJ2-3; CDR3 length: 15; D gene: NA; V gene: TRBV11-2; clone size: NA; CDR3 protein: CASSLSGAFTDTQYF; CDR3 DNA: TGTGCCAGCAGCTTATCAGGGGCTTTCACAGATACGCAGTATTTT
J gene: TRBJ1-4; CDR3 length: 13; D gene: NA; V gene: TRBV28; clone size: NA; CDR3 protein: CATAQRTAEKLFF; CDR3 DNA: TGTGCCACTGCCCAGCGGACAGCTGAAAAACTGTTTTTT
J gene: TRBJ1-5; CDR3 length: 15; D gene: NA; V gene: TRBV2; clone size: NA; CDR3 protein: CASSEVYVSNQPQHF; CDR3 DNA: TGTGCCAGCAGTGAGGTTTACGTTAGCAATCAGCCCCAGCATTTT
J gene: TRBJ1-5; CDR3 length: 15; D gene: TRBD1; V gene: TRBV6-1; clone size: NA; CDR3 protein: CASSASGTGGQPQHF; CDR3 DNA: TGTGCCAGCAGTGCGTCCGGGACAGGGGGTCAGCCCCAGCATTTT
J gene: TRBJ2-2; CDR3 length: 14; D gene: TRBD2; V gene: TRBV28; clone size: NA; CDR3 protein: CASSFFTSAGELFF; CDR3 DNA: TGTGCCAGCAGCTTTTTTACTAGCGCCGGGGAGCTGTTTTTT
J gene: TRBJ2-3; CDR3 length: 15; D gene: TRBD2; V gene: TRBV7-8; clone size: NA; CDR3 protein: CASRPLAVSTDTQYF; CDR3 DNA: TGTGCCAGCAGACCCCTAGCGGTTAGCACAGATACGCAGTATTTT
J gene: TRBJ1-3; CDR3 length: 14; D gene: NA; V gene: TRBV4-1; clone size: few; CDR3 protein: CASSQPREGNTIYF; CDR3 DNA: TGCGCCAGCAGCCAACCTCGAGAGGGAAACACCATATATTTT
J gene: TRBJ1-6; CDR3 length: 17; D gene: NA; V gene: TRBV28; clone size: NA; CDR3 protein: CASSRIGPAAYNSPLHF; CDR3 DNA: TGTGCCAGCAGTCGTATAGGTCCGGCAGCCTATAATTCACCCCTCCACTTT
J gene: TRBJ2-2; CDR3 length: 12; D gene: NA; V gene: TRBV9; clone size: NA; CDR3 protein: CASSPNPGELFF; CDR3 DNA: TGTGCCAGCAGCCCGAACCCCGGGGAGCTGTTTTTT
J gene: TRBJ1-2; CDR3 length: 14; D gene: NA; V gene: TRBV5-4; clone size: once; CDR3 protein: CASTFWTGYYGYTF; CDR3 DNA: TGTGCCAGCACCTTCTGGACGGGATACTATGGCTACACCTTC
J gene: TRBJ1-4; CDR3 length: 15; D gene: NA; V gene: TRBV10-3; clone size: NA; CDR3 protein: CAISAGDAGLEKLFF; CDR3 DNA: TGTGCCATCAGTGCGGGGGACGCCGGGCTAGAAAAACTGTTTTTT